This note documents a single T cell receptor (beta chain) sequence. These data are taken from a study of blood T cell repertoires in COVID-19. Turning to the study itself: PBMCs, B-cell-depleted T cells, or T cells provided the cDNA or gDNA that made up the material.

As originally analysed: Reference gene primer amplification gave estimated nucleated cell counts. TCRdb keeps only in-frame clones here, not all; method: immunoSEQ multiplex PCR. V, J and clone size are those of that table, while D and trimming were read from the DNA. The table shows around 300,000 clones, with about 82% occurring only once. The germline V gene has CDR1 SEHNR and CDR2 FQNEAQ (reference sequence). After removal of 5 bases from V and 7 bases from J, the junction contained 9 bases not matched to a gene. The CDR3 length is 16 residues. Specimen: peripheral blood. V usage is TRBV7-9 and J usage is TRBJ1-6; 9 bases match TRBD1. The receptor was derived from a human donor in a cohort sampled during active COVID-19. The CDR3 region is CASSQQTGGVNSPLHF. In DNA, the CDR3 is TGTGCCAGCAGCCAGCAGACAGGGGGGGTAAATTCACCCCTCCACTTT.